These T cell receptor beta chains were read from a single sample in a study of siplizumab effects on memory and regulatory T cells. Sequenced by immunoSEQ multiplex PCR; TCRdb stores in-frame clones only, minus some. The table records 85,000 to 95,000 clones, 85% to 95% of them present only once. The specimen was non-Treg CD4+ T cells sorted from blood. The receptors stem from a human donor in good health. Each CDR3 is given with its conserved first and last residue. D genes are given only for firm matches. Not every row has a clone size; where given, it reads once, few, many or a size class.

CDR3: CAISGMLENTEAFF
DNA: TGTGCCATCAGTGGAATGCTTGAGAACACTGAAGCTTTCTTT
D: .
J: TRBJ1-1
size: .
V: TRBV10-3

CDR3: CATSREHAGGYEQYF
DNA: TGTGCCACCAGCAGAGAGCATGCCGGGGGGTACGAGCAGTACTTC
D: TRBD2
J: TRBJ2-7
size: .
V: TRBV15

CDR3: CASSARLDRSRQYF
DNA: TGTGCCAGCAGCGCCCGACTAGACAGGTCGCGGCAGTACTTC
D: .
J: TRBJ2-7
size: .
V: TRBV11-3

CDR3: CASSARSQETQYF
DNA: TGTGCCAGCAGCGCCCGGTCCCAAGAGACCCAGTACTTC
D: .
J: TRBJ2-5
size: .
V: TRBV6-1

CDR3: CASRSIAGAYEQYF
DNA: TGTGCCAGCAGGTCGATAGCGGGGGCCTACGAGCAGTACTTC
D: TRBD2
J: TRBJ2-7
size: .
V: TRBV6-5

CDR3: CASSPTKGPQHF
DNA: TGTGCCAGCAGCCCTACTAAGGGGCCCCAGCATTTT
D: .
J: TRBJ1-5
size: .
V: TRBV7-9

CDR3: CASSLDRGPETQYF
DNA: TGTGCCAGCAGCTTGGACAGGGGGCCAGAGACCCAGTACTTC
D: TRBD1
J: TRBJ2-5
size: .
V: TRBV7-2

CDR3: CASSFPDRGLYEQYF
DNA: TGTGCCAGCAGCTTCCCGGACAGGGGGCTGTACGAGCAGTACTTC
D: TRBD1
J: TRBJ2-7
size: .
V: TRBV5-6

CDR3: CASSLGPIGKTNEKLFF
DNA: TGCGCCAGCAGCCTCGGGCCAATAGGAAAGACTAATGAAAAACTGTTTTTT
D: .
J: TRBJ1-4
size: once
V: TRBV5-1

CDR3: CASSLSTGPNYEQYF
DNA: TGTGCCAGCTCACTATCGACAGGGCCGAACTACGAGCAGTACTTC
D: TRBD1
J: TRBJ2-7
size: .
V: TRBV18

CDR3: CASSPSDSRWAFF
DNA: TGTGCCAGCTCACCGTCGGATTCTAGATGGGCTTTCTTT
D: .
J: TRBJ1-1
size: .
V: TRBV18

CDR3: CASSGPGTANTGELFF
DNA: TGTGCCAGCAGCGGGCCCGGGACAGCGAACACCGGGGAGCTGTTTTTT
D: TRBD1
J: TRBJ2-2
size: .
V: TRBV11-2

CDR3: CASSSTARGYGYTF
DNA: TGTGCCAGTAGCTCGACAGCCCGGGGCTATGGCTACACCTTC
D: .
J: TRBJ1-2
size: .
V: TRBV19

CDR3: CAISERQGNSNQPQHF
DNA: TGTGCCATCAGTGAGAGGCAGGGCAATAGCAATCAGCCCCAGCATTTT
D: .
J: TRBJ1-5
size: .
V: TRBV10-3

CDR3: CASSPHGGRETQYF
DNA: TGTGCCAGCAGCCCCCACGGGGGGCGAGAGACCCAGTACTTC
D: .
J: TRBJ2-5
size: .
V: TRBV11-1

CDR3: CASSQDPTGSGNTIYF
DNA: TGTGCCAGCAGCCAAGACCCGACAGGGTCTGGAAACACCATATATTTT
D: TRBD1
J: TRBJ1-3
size: .
V: TRBV4-2

CDR3: CASSLLRQLNYGYTF
DNA: TGTGCCAGCAGCTTATTGAGACAGCTAAACTATGGCTACACCTTC
D: .
J: TRBJ1-2
size: .
V: TRBV7-3

CDR3: CAWSVRLEGYTF
DNA: TGTGCCTGGAGCGTCAGGCTCGAAGGCTACACCTTC
D: .
J: TRBJ1-2
size: .
V: TRBV30

CDR3: CASSADGGPTEAFF
DNA: TGTGCCAGCAGCGCGGACGGAGGTCCCACTGAAGCTTTCTTT
D: .
J: TRBJ1-1
size: .
V: TRBV9

CDR3: CAWSVRADGYTF
DNA: TGTGCCTGGAGTGTACGTGCCGATGGCTACACCTTC
D: .
J: TRBJ1-2
size: .
V: TRBV30

CDR3: CASSQVWDMRLAGELFF
DNA: TGTGCCAGCAGCCAAGTATGGGATATGAGATTGGCCGGGGAGCTGTTTTTT
D: .
J: TRBJ2-2
size: .
V: TRBV4-2

CDR3: CASSRRRGETQYF
DNA: TGTGCCAGCAGCCGTCGAAGGGGAGAGACCCAGTACTTC
D: .
J: TRBJ2-5
size: .
V: TRBV11-3

CDR3: CASSWGGWTFF
DNA: TGTGCCAGCAGTTGGGGCGGATGGACTTTCTTT
D: .
J: TRBJ1-1
size: .
V: TRBV6-5

CDR3: CASSVGISSYEQYF
DNA: TGTGCCAGCAGTGTTGGGATTAGCTCCTACGAGCAGTACTTC
D: .
J: TRBJ2-7
size: .
V: TRBV6-1

CDR3: CATSRTPPNLAGGPYNEQFF
DNA: TGTGCCACCAGCAGAACCCCCCCCAACTTAGCGGGAGGGCCCTACAATGAGCAGTTCTTC
D: TRBD2
J: TRBJ2-1
size: .
V: TRBV15

CDR3: CASSTPGLASGELFF
DNA: TGTGCCAGTAGTACACCGGGACTAGCGTCCGGGGAGCTGTTTTTT
D: TRBD2
J: TRBJ2-2
size: .
V: TRBV19

CDR3: CASSPDRSIGGNTIYF
DNA: TGTGCCAGCAGTCCGGACAGGTCGATCGGCGGAAACACCATATATTTT
D: TRBD1
J: TRBJ1-3
size: .
V: TRBV11-1

CDR3: CASSPTFGAGMVEAFF
DNA: TGTGCCAGCAGCCCCACCTTTGGGGCAGGGATGGTTGAAGCTTTCTTT
D: .
J: TRBJ1-1
size: .
V: TRBV7-2

CDR3: CASSEGSTDTQYF
DNA: TGTGCCAGCAGTGAAGGAAGCACAGATACGCAGTATTTT
D: .
J: TRBJ2-3
size: once
V: TRBV6-1

CDR3: CASSWTGETQYF
DNA: TGTGCCAGCAGCTGGACAGGGGAGACCCAGTACTTC
D: TRBD1
J: TRBJ2-5
size: .
V: TRBV5-6

CDR3: CASSRTGDTEAFF
DNA: TGTGCCAGTAGTCGGACAGGGGACACTGAAGCTTTCTTT
D: TRBD1
J: TRBJ1-1
size: .
V: TRBV19

CDR3: CASSLDGTAEETQYF
DNA: TGCGCCAGCAGCTTGGACGGGACAGCGGAAGAGACCCAGTACTTC
D: TRBD1
J: TRBJ2-5
size: once
V: TRBV5-1

CDR3: CASSSAGLAFTGELFF
DNA: TGTGCCAGCAGCAGCGCGGGACTAGCCTTTACCGGGGAGCTGTTTTTT
D: TRBD2
J: TRBJ2-2
size: .
V: TRBV5-4

CDR3: CASSYSRGGETQYF
DNA: TGTGCCAGCAGTTACTCGAGGGGAGGCGAGACCCAGTACTTC
D: .
J: TRBJ2-5
size: .
V: TRBV6-5

CDR3: CASSLALRGGLADTQYF
DNA: TGTGCCAGCAGCTTAGCTCTGCGGGGGGGCCTCGCAGATACGCAGTATTTT
D: TRBD2
J: TRBJ2-3
size: .
V: TRBV7-9

CDR3: CASSLGQGWHTEAFF
DNA: TGTGCCAGCAGCTTAGGACAGGGGTGGCACACTGAAGCTTTCTTT
D: TRBD1
J: TRBJ1-1
size: .
V: TRBV7-2

CDR3: CASSLRLNTEAFF
DNA: TGTGCCAGCAGCTTGAGGTTGAACACTGAAGCTTTCTTT
D: .
J: TRBJ1-1
size: once
V: TRBV5-6

CDR3: CASSRGQGETQYF
DNA: TGTGCCAGCAGCCGGGGACAGGGAGAGACCCAGTACTTC
D: TRBD1
J: TRBJ2-5
size: .
V: TRBV7-3

CDR3: CASSWGQELSYGYTF
DNA: TGTGCCAGCAGCTGGGGACAGGAGCTCTCCTATGGCTACACCTTC
D: TRBD1
J: TRBJ1-2
size: once
V: TRBV5-6

CDR3: CASSVEARNTEAFF
DNA: TGTGCCAGCAGCGTAGAGGCAAGGAACACTGAAGCTTTCTTT
D: .
J: TRBJ1-1
size: .
V: TRBV9

CDR3: CASSLVVIRGAEAFF
DNA: TGTGCCAGCAGCTTAGTTGTTATCCGGGGGGCTGAAGCTTTCTTT
D: .
J: TRBJ1-1
size: .
V: TRBV7-2

CDR3: CASSPGQNSYEQYF
DNA: TGTGCCAGCAGCCCGGGACAGAACTCCTACGAGCAGTACTTC
D: TRBD1
J: TRBJ2-7
size: .
V: TRBV7-8

CDR3: CASTPRGEGNGYF
DNA: TGTGCCAGCACTCCAAGGGGAGAAGGGAACGGGTACTTC
D: .
J: TRBJ2-5
size: .
V: TRBV21-1

CDR3: CASSMGQSYEQYF
DNA: TGTGCCAGTAGTATGGGCCAGTCCTACGAGCAGTACTTC
D: .
J: TRBJ2-7
size: .
V: TRBV19

CDR3: CAWSLGQGASEQYF
DNA: TGTGCCTGGAGTCTGGGACAGGGGGCAAGCGAGCAGTACTTC
D: TRBD1
J: TRBJ2-7
size: .
V: TRBV30

CDR3: CASSLPGQPSREQFF
DNA: TGTGCCAGCAGTTTGCCGGGACAGCCTTCTCGGGAGCAGTTCTTC
D: TRBD1
J: TRBJ2-1
size: .
V: TRBV27

CDR3: CASSPRPGPLGEQFF
DNA: TGTGCCAGCAGCCCGCGGCCGGGACCCTTAGGTGAGCAGTTCTTC
D: .
J: TRBJ2-1
size: .
V: TRBV7-9